This T cell receptor (beta chain) was observed in a study of OX40 agonist ivuxolimab in advanced cancers. V was shortened by 1 base and J by 0 bases, with 10 bases between the two germline ends. CDR3 size: 15 residues. Germline CDR1 reads SEHNR; CDR2 reads FQNEAQ (reference sequence). Profiled with immunoSEQ multiplex PCR; TCRdb holds only in-frame clones, not every one. The table lists about 68,000 clones, over 80% of them singletons, with 0.31% in the top ten. The clonotype comes from an adult with an advanced solid tumor such as melanoma, head and neck, liver or kidney cancer. This specimen was CD4+ or CD8+ T cells sorted from blood, taken in a trial of the OX40 agonist ivuxolimab. This chain joins TRBV7-9 and TRBJ2-7; TRBD1 is a possible D gene (5 bases). The CDR3 sequence: CASSLVGQGSYEQYF. In nucleotides, the CDR3 is TGTGCCAGCAGCTTAGTTGGTCAGGGCTCCTACGAGCAGTACTTC. Full variable domain (missing parts from reference TRBV7-9 and TRBJ2-7): DTGVSQNPRHKITKRGQNVTFRCDPISEHNRLYWYRQTLGQGPEFLTYFQNEAQLEKSRLLSDRFSAERPKGSFSTLEIQRTEQGDSAMYLCASSLVGQGSYEQYFGPGTRLTVT.